The source of this T cell receptor beta chain is a study of OX40 agonist ivuxolimab in advanced cancers. With respect to the entire study: Ivuxolimab was a fully human IgG2 agonistic monoclonal antibody targeting the costimulatory receptor OX40 (CD134). Among the approximately 50 dose-escalation patients, around 20 had hepatocellular carcinoma, approximately 15 melanoma, 9 renal cell carcinoma and 9 head and neck cancer. Partial responses occurred in three dose-escalation patients, of whom one had hepatocellular carcinoma and two had cutaneous melanoma. The paper covers the monotherapy dose-escalation part of the phase I ivuxolimab trial, which included N of about 50 patients. In the dose-escalation cohort, 70% to 85% of patients were male, and the mean age was around 65 years with a range of about 20 to 80. Intravenous ivuxolimab was administered to patients every 2 weeks at six dose levels: 0.01, 0.1, 0.3, 1.5, 3 and 10 mg/kg. Prior anti-PD-1, anti-PD-L1 or anti-CTLA-4 therapy was permitted, and roughly two fifths of dose-escalation patients had received checkpoint inhibitors. The point of sequencing TCRbeta in the periphery was to test whether ivuxolimab changed TCR sequence diversity and drove clonal T-cell expansion.

What the research found in general, with its limitations: After ivuxolimab, more expanded clones were found on average in CD8+ T cells than in CD4+ T cells. Low levels of normalized T-cell clonal expansion were also seen in some patients who did not respond. In the 0.1-3.0 mg/kg groups, partial responders had among the lowest normalized peripheral clonal expansion, particularly in CD8+ T cells. Clonal expansion of both CD4+ and CD8+ blood T cells was observed from baseline to week 6 at doses 0.1 to 3.0 mg/kg. The antigen specificity of the peripheral T cells that underwent clonal expansion was not determined.

Looking up the germline V gene yields CDR1 SNHLY and CDR2 FYNNEI. The junction carries 9 bases between V and J, which are trimmed by 3 bases and 1 base respectively. The CDR3 runs 15 amino acids, cysteine and phenylalanine included. Solely the CDR3 DNA is kept, with 45 bases framed from the first base. On this clone itself: Its specific antigen is unknown. The sample holds no much larger clone one base away, and base qualities are not on file.

For sequencing of the TCRbeta CDR3 region, genomic DNA was extracted from the sorted cells. TCRbeta CDR3 regions were sequenced using the immunoSEQ Assay. TCRdb's version of the immuneACCESS table is confined to in-frame rearrangements and falls short of the full clone set. An unresolved V gene accounts for under half of the shortfall where checked; the remainder is of unknown origin. The table for this sample lists almost 70,000 clones; 85% to 90% of them were counted only once. The ten biggest clones cover under 12% of the sample. The trial excluded patients who had a history of autoimmune disease or were on systemic immunosuppression. Peripheral blood for TCR sequencing was drawn from every dose cohort at baseline, at cycle 4 day 1 and at cycle 7 day 1. Samples came from an open-label, multicenter, first-in-human phase I dose-escalation trial of ivuxolimab. Adults with locally advanced or metastatic head and neck squamous cell, hepatocellular, melanoma or renal cell carcinoma were enrolled in the trial. Before TCR sequencing, CD4+ T cells and CD8+ T cells were sorted from peripheral blood as separate populations.

Recombination linked TRBV2 to TRBJ2-2; the D segment may tentatively be TRBD1 or TRBD2, each giving 5 matched bases. The receptor comes from an adult with an advanced solid tumor such as melanoma, head and neck, liver or kidney cancer. The sequencing used CD4+ or CD8+ T cells sorted from blood, collected in a trial of the OX40 agonist ivuxolimab. The bases are TGTGCCAGCAGTGATGAGGGGCTGAACACCGGGGAGCTGTTTTTT. Its protein reads: CASSDEGLNTGELFF.